Each of the 26 T cell receptor beta chains below was sequenced from the same sample in a study of T cell changes during pregnancy in multiple sclerosis. The repertoire was sequenced with immunoSEQ multiplex PCR; TCRdb's copy has only in-frame clones and lacks some. The table has tens of thousands of clones, roughly 96% seen once. This specimen consisted of CD8+ T cells from peripheral blood mononuclear cells, obtained after pregnancy. These receptors came from a female donor with multiple sclerosis, enrolled in a pregnancy study.

The genes are TRBV5-1 and TRBJ2-3; possible D gene TRBD1, 6 bases. The V gene lost 4 bases and the J gene lost 2 bases, with 11 bases spanning the gap. The CDR3 covers 14 residues. Germline V CDR1 and CDR2: SGHRS, YFSETQ. The CDR3 DNA is TGCGCCAGCAGCACAACAGGGAACACAGATACGCAGTATTTT. It encodes CASSTTGNTDTQYF. Based on the CDR3 plus reference TRBV5-1 and TRBJ2-3, the full variable domain is KAGVTQTPRYLIKTRGQQVTLSCSPISGHRSVSWYQQTPGQGLQFLFEYFSETQRNKGNFPGRFSGRQFSNSRSEMNVSTLELGDSALYLCASSTTGNTDTQYFGPGTRLTVL.

The chain has TRBV28 and TRBJ2-7; D gene uncertain. CDR1 and CDR2 from the germline V gene are MDHEN and SYDVKM. The CDR3 consists of 11 residues. The V end was cut by 4 bases, the J end by 3 bases, with 4 bases between. CDR3 nucleotides: TGTGCCAGCAGTTCCCTCTACGAGCAGTACTTC. It translates to CASSSLYEQYF. Drawing the rest from reference TRBV28 and TRBJ2-7, the complete variable domain is DVKVTQSSRYLVKRTGEKVFLECVQDMDHENMFWYRQDPGLGLRLIYFSYDVKMKEKGDIPEGYSVSREKKERFSLILESASTNQTSMYLCASSSLYEQYFGPGTRLTVT.

This sequence joins TRBV28 and TRBJ2-7; TRBD2 agrees at 10 bases. The CDR3 runs to 16 residues. With 1 base clipped from V and 4 bases from J, the junction kept 7 bases outside the gene matches. Germline assignment: CDR1 MDHEN and CDR2 SYDVKM. The CDR3 nucleotides read TGTGCCAGCAGTTTATATGGGCTAGCGGGAGAGTACGAGCAGTACTTC. It translates to CASSLYGLAGEYEQYF.

V is TRBV11-2 and J is TRBJ1-2; D gene unclear. The V end lost 6 bases, the J end lost 6 bases, and 17 bases lay between the germline ends. This CDR3 spans 14 amino acids. The V gene's germline CDR1 is SGHAT and CDR2 FQNNGV. CDR3 coding DNA: TGTGCCAGCAGACCGCCCGACAAGGCCGATGGCTACACCTTC. Translation gives CASRPPDKADGYTF.

V gene TRBV28 combines with J gene TRBJ1-4; D call uncertain. From germline, CDR1 is MDHEN and CDR2 SYDVKM. Trimming stripped 4 bases from V and 7 bases from J, with 10 bases between. The CDR3 loop spans 13 amino acids. This CDR3 is CASSWSYFEKLFF. Here the CDR3 DNA reads TGTGCCAGCAGTTGGTCCTATTTTGAAAAACTGTTTTTT.

V and J are TRBV7-9 and TRBJ2-7; no clear D gene. In germline, CDR1 is SEHNR, CDR2 FQNEAQ (reference sequence). The CDR3 contains 14 residues. V was shortened by 5 bases and J by 5 bases, with 16 bases between the two germline ends. This CDR3 is CASSTSLSLDEQYF. CDR3 bases: TGTGCCAGCAGCACCTCCCTAAGTCTGGACGAGCAGTACTTC. Supplemented by reference TRBV7-9 and TRBJ2-7, the full variable domain reads DTGVSQNPRHKITKRGQNVTFRCDPISEHNRLYWYRQTLGQGPEFLTYFQNEAQLEKSRLLSDRFSAERPKGSFSTLEIQRTEQGDSAMYLCASSTSLSLDEQYFGPGTRLTVT.

The V call is TRBV4-3, the J call TRBJ2-7, with a weak D call TRBD2 (6 bases). Germline CDR1 is LGHNA and CDR2 is YSLEER. The CDR3 spans 15 residues. Between the trimmed V and J ends, which lost 2 bases and 2 bases, there was a span of 13 bases. The CDR3 loop is CASSQRPGAPYEQYF. The CDR3 DNA is TGCGCCAGCAGCCAACGACCGGGAGCCCCCTACGAGCAGTACTTC.

This chain connects TRBV19 to TRBJ2-1, with a possible D match to TRBD2 (5 bases). The CDR3 extends over 15 amino acids. V was pared by 5 bases and J by 5 bases, with 16 bases between. The germline CDR1 and CDR2 sequences are LNHDA and SQIVND (reference sequence). The CDR3 coding sequence is TGTGCCAGTAGTGCAATCGGGCTAGCCCACAATGAGCAGTTCTTC. Amino acids: CASSAIGLAHNEQFF.

The chain employs TRBV25-1 and TRBJ2-5; 9 nucleotides align to TRBD1. J gave up 4 bases and V 6 bases, and 0 bases lay outside the gene matches. The CDR3 has 12 residues. Germline values: CDR1 MGHDK, CDR2 SYGVNS. CDR3 sequence: CASRTGGETQYF. The CDR3 DNA follows: TGTGCCAGCAGGACAGGGGGAGAGACCCAGTACTTC.

By share, this clone ranks as medium-sized. The CDR3 DNA sequence: TGCGCCAGCAGCTCCGGACTAGCGGGGCGGGACAATGAGCAGTTCTTC. Its protein product is CASSSGLAGRDNEQFF. This chain joins TRBV5-1 and TRBJ2-1, with 12 positions matching TRBD2. The CDR3 loop spans 16 amino acids. Germline V gives CDR1 SGHRS, CDR2 YFSETQ. V trimming: 3 bases; J trimming: 5 bases; junction bases outside the gene matches: 6. The whole variable domain, remainder taken from reference TRBV5-1 and TRBJ2-1, is KAGVTQTPRYLIKTRGQQVTLSCSPISGHRSVSWYQQTPGQGLQFLFEYFSETQRNKGNFPGRFSGRQFSNSRSEMNVSTLELGDSALYLCASSSGLAGRDNEQFFGPGTRLTVL.

The rearrangement links TRBV6-5 to TRBJ2-5; TRBD1 matches 7 bases. Germline CDR1 MNHEY, CDR2 SVGAGI. V dropped 1 base and J dropped 1; count of bases not matched to a gene: 6. CDR3 length equals 16 residues. The CDR3 DNA is TGTGCCAGCAGTTACTGGGACAGCAACATCCAAGAGACCCAGTACTTC. This encodes CASSYWDSNIQETQYF.

The chain uses TRBV27 and TRBJ1-2, with TRBD1 identical over 9 bases. The length of the CDR3 is 14 residues. With V trimmed by 6 bases and J by 10 bases, 12 bases remained unmatched. CDR1 is MNHEY and CDR2 is SMNVEV in the germline V gene (reference sequence). DNA of the CDR3: TGTGCCAGCAGCGCTGGGACAGGGCGTTTCGACTACACCTTC. Translating gives CASSAGTGRFDYTF.

The chain has TRBV27 and TRBJ2-1; 7 nucleotides agree with TRBD2. Trimming cost V 1 base and J 12 bases; bases outside gene matches: 9. The CDR3 totals 14 residues. Germline V CDR1 and CDR2: MNHEY, SMNVEV (reference sequence). CDR3: CASSLWGGQMGQFF. CDR3 DNA sequence: TGTGCCAGCAGTTTATGGGGGGGTCAGATGGGGCAGTTCTTC.

This chain connects TRBV27 to TRBJ2-3; 8 bases are shared with TRBD2. This CDR3 has 14 amino acids. Trimming at V came to 6 bases and at J to 4 bases, leaving 6 bases not matched to a gene. In germline, CDR1 is MNHEY, CDR2 SMNVEV (reference sequence). CDR3 region: CASSLAGKADTQYF. In DNA form, the CDR3 reads TGTGCCAGCAGCTTAGCGGGAAAGGCAGATACGCAGTATTTT.

The chain carries TRBV5-6 and TRBJ2-5, with 9 bases matching TRBD2. Germline CDR1 SGHDT, CDR2 YYEEEE. The junction had 7 bases not matched to a gene; V was cut back by 3 bases and J by 1 base. This CDR3 is 16 amino acids long. The CDR3 loop reads CASSYGTSSLQETQYF. CDR3 sequence (DNA): TGTGCCAGCAGCTACGGGACTAGCAGTCTCCAAGAGACCCAGTACTTC.

The chain is built from TRBV4-3 and TRBJ2-5, with 12 bases identical to TRBD2. The CDR3 has 15 amino acids. Germline CDR1 is LGHNA and CDR2 is YSLEER. V lost 3 bases and J lost 4; bases outside the gene matches: 3. The CDR3 region is CASSQEGLAGETQYF. In nucleotides, the CDR3 is TGCGCCAGCAGCCAGGAGGGACTAGCGGGAGAGACCCAGTACTTC.

V gene TRBV9 combines with J gene TRBJ2-6, with a weak D call TRBD1 (6 bases). Germline V gene lookup returns CDR1 SGDLS and CDR2 YYNGEE. Trimming removed 4 bases from V and 2 bases from J, with 13 bases in between. This CDR3 is 16 amino acids long. CDR3 nucleotides: TGTGCCAGCAGCTCAGGGGAGAGTACTGGGGCCAACGTCCTGACTTTC. Protein: CASSSGESTGANVLTF. Using reference TRBV9 and TRBJ2-6 for the parts outside the CDR3, the full variable domain is DSGVTQTPKHLITATGQRVTLRCSPRSGDLSVYWYQQSLDQGLQFLIQYYNGEERAKGNILERFSAQQFPDLHSELNLSSLELGDSALYFCASSSGESTGANVLTFGAGSRLTVL.

The chain is built from TRBV2 and TRBJ1-1; 11 bases are shared with TRBD1. The CDR3 is 19 residues long. CDR1 and CDR2 from the germline V gene are SNHLY and FYNNEI. The trim removed 6 bases at V and 1 base at J, leaving 16 bases unmatched. The CDR3 nucleotides read TGTGCCAGCAGAAGAGGGTCCGGGACAGGGGGGCCAAAGAACACTGAAGCTTTCTTT. Amino acids: CASRRGSGTGGPKNTEAFF.

V gene TRBV27 combines with J gene TRBJ2-4; 7 nucleotides agree with TRBD1. The germline CDR1 and CDR2 sequences are MNHEY and SMNVEV (reference sequence). The length of the CDR3 is 15 residues. V lost 5 bases, J lost 6 bases, and 10 bases stayed unmatched. CDR3 nucleotides: TGTGCCAGCAGTCTTACAGGGGCCCCTCCAAACATTCAGTACTTC. It encodes CASSLTGAPPNIQYF.

J is TRBJ2-5 and V is TRBV5-8; TRBD1 is a possible D gene (5 bases). The CDR3 is made up of 17 amino acids. Trimming removed 4 bases from V and 5 bases from J, with 24 bases in between. Germline V lookup: CDR1 SGHTS, CDR2 YDEGEE. For the CDR3, the DNA is TGTGCCAGCAGCCCTGGCGGAAGCAAAGGGGCTGGCGAGACCCAGTACTTC. Its protein product is CASSPGGSKGAGETQYF.

This chain connects TRBV11-2 to TRBJ1-4; no clear D. Germline V gives CDR1 SGHAT, CDR2 FQNNGV. V dropped 1 base and J dropped 8 bases, with 14 bases sitting between them. The CDR3 has 15 amino acids. CDR3 coding DNA: TGTGCCAGCAGCTTAGGGTCGATGACGCGGGAAAAACTGTTTTTT. It specifies CASSLGSMTREKLFF.

This rearrangement joins TRBV7-6 to TRBJ2-7, with 7 bases lining up with TRBD2. The CDR3 contains 13 residues. Trimming removed 1 base from V and 7 bases from J; junction bases left unmatched: 4. Germline CDR1 SGHVS, CDR2 FNYEAQ. The CDR3 is CASSLDPGGEQYF. DNA for the CDR3: TGTGCCAGCAGCTTAGATCCGGGGGGTGAGCAGTACTTC.

The chain couples TRBV10-2 to TRBJ2-1, with a weak D call TRBD1 (6 bases). Trimming shortened V by 0 bases and J by 6 bases, and 12 bases separated the two germline ends. Germline V gene lookup returns CDR1 WSHSY and CDR2 SAAADI. The CDR3 contains 15 residues. The CDR3, as DNA: TGCGCCAGCAGTGAGTCAGCGGAAGGGGGCAATGAGCAGTTCTTC. Its protein product is CASSESAEGGNEQFF.

V gene TRBV6-1 combines with J gene TRBJ1-1, with TRBD1 matching 10 bases. CDR3 length equals 16 residues. V was pared by 3 bases and J by 0 bases, with 4 bases of the junction left unmatched. Germline CDR1 is MNHNS and CDR2 is SASEGT. CDR3 protein: CASSEGQGPMNTEAFF. CDR3 DNA sequence: TGTGCCAGCAGTGAGGGACAGGGGCCCATGAACACTGAAGCTTTCTTT.

The chain has TRBV19 and TRBJ1-1, with D unresolved. V shed 1 base and J shed 4 bases, with 7 bases lying between them. Germline CDR1 reads LNHDA; CDR2 reads SQIVND (reference sequence). This CDR3 is built from 13 residues. CDR3 sequence reads: CASSIGSGTEAFF. Here the CDR3 DNA reads TGTGCCAGTAGTATAGGGTCGGGCACTGAAGCTTTCTTT.

This chain links TRBV9 with TRBJ2-5, with D tentatively TRBD2 (5 bases). V shed 3 bases and J shed 1 base, with 13 bases lying between them. Germline values: CDR1 SGDLS, CDR2 YYNGEE. The CDR3 is 15 amino acids. CDR3 protein: CASSADGLLQETQYF. For the CDR3, the DNA is TGTGCCAGCAGCGCCGACGGACTCCTCCAAGAGACCCAGTACTTC.